What follows are 30 T cell receptor beta chains derived from one specimen sequenced in a study of T cell clonality in common variable immunodeficiency. Measured with immunoSEQ multiplex PCR; TCRdb has only the in-frame clones, and not every one. The specimen has 30,000 to 40,000 clones, none found just once. Sequencing was performed on peripheral blood mononuclear cells. These TCRs come from a person aged 18 to 75 in good health.

This clone was counted ten times or more. The CDR3 end lies 3 residues beyond the end of the read and is filled in from the germline J gene. The chain couples TRBV19 to TRBJ2-7; possibly TRBD1 or TRBD2 for D (5 bases each). The CDR3 is 12 residues long. V was trimmed by 1 base and J by 6 bases, leaving 7 bases between them. CDR1 LNHDA and CDR2 SQIVND come from the germline V gene (reference sequence). The chain's CDR3 is CASSIGGAEQYF. CDR3 DNA (partial): TGTGCCAGTAGTATAGGAGGGGCCGAG.

This clone has at least ten counts. The CDR3 extends 3 residues past the end of the read, so its final part is completed from the germline J gene. V gene TRBV5-1 combines with J gene TRBJ2-7; 7 positions match TRBD1. This CDR3 has 15 residues. The V segment lost 3 bases and the J segment 1 base; nucleotides outside the gene matches: 7. The V gene's germline CDR1 is SGHRS and CDR2 YFSETQ. CDR3 amino acids: CASSSEGQPSYEQYF. CDR3 DNA (partial): TGCGCCAGCAGCTCCGAGGGACAGCCATCCTACGAG.

This clone was counted only a few times. Compared with germline, one end of the junction differs, possibly owing to a read error. The read halts 3 residues ahead of the CDR3 end, with the missing end drawn from the germline J gene. Other DNA variants within this sample encode the same CDR3. The chain employs TRBV19 and TRBJ1-3, with 9 positions matching TRBD1. The CDR3 is made up of 14 amino acids. CDR1 is LNHDA and CDR2 is SQIVND in the germline V gene (reference sequence). This CDR3 reads CASIGTGSGNTIYF. The part of the CDR3 DNA that was read is TGTGCCAGTATTGGGACAGGGTCTGGAAACACA.

This clone was found many times. Read coverage stops 3 residues before the CDR3 terminus; the germline J gene supplies the remainder. The chain is built from TRBV4-2 and TRBJ2-5; D is possibly TRBD2 (7 bases). The V and J ends lost 1 base and 5 bases respectively, with 14 bases between them. This CDR3 is built from 15 residues. Germline V CDR1 and CDR2: LGHNA, YNFKEQ. The CDR3 protein is CASSQGARGGETQYF. The CDR3 DNA, read in part, is TGTGCCAGCAGCCAAGGGGCCAGGGGAGGGGAGACC.

This clone was recorded a few times. The CDR3 goes on 3 residues after the read ends, and that part is filled in from the germline J gene. The chain recombines TRBV18 with TRBJ1-1; D is unresolved. Looked up from germline, CDR1 is KGHSH and CDR2 is LQKENI. This CDR3 has 15 residues. The V gene lost 3 bases and the J gene lost 0 bases, with 11 bases spanning the gap. CDR3 DNA (partial): TGTGCCAGCTCACCCCCCAGATATCTGAACACTGAA. This gives the protein CASSPPRYLNTE. The complete CDR3 protein is CASSPPRYLNTEAFF.

This clone occurred many times. The missing CDR3 end, 3 residues past where the read stops, is filled in from the germline J gene. The chain carries TRBV2 and TRBJ1-2; a weak D match, TRBD1 (6 bases). The V end was cut by 7 bases, the J end by 7 bases, with 13 bases between. Germline V gene data show CDR1 as SNHLY and CDR2 as FYNNEI. The CDR3 covers 12 residues. The CDR3 bases that were read are TGTGCCAGCAATGGGGGCGGAGGTGGC. Translated, it gives CASNGGGGG. The entire CDR3 is CASNGGGGGYTF.

This clone was found many times. With the read ending 3 residues before the CDR3 end, the germline J gene is used to fill in that end. The chain combines TRBV5-6 with TRBJ1-2; possible D gene TRBD1, 6 bases. The V gene lost 4 bases and the J gene lost 2 bases, with 15 bases spanning the gap. This CDR3 has 15 amino acids. Germline CDR1 and CDR2: SGHDT and YYEEEE. The CDR3 sequence is CASSLSPGDNYGYTF. The CDR3 bases that were read are TGTGCCAGCAGCCTTAGTCCAGGGGACAACTATGGC.

With regard to this clone: The read falls 3 residues short of the CDR3 end, and the missing part is taken from the germline J gene. The chain employs TRBV7-9 and TRBJ1-4; TRBD1 is a possible D gene (5 bases). V was cut by 4 bases and J by 7 bases, with 10 bases left in between. The CDR3 contains 13 residues. Germline V gene sequence: CDR1 SEHNR, CDR2 FQNEAQ (reference sequence). CDR3 DNA, as far as it was read: TGTGCCAGCAGCTGGGAGCAGGGTGAAAAA. Amino acid sequence: CASSWEQGEK. The CDR3, in full, reads CASSWEQGEKLFF.

This clone was detected many times. The read ends 3 residues shy of where the CDR3 ends; the end is completed using the germline J gene. V usage is TRBV7-9 and J usage is TRBJ2-5; D might be TRBD2 (5 bases). CDR3 length equals 14 residues. V lost 5 bases and J lost 1, with 11 bases in between. The germline V gene encodes CDR1 SEHNR and CDR2 FQNEAQ (reference sequence). The covered CDR3 bases are TGTGCCAGCAGCGGGAGCCTAGCCCAAGAGACC. Protein product: CASSGSLAQET. The complete CDR3 sequence is CASSGSLAQETQYF.

With respect to this clone: One junction end does not reproduce the germline sequence, and a read error may be involved. The read ends 3 residues shy of where the CDR3 ends; the end is completed using the germline J gene. The V and J genes are TRBV6-1 and TRBJ2-2; D possibly corresponds to TRBD1 (5 bases). The CDR3 totals 15 residues. Germline assignment: CDR1 MNHNS and CDR2 SASEGT. The CDR3 sequence is CASNELDSLNSPLFF. The sequenced part of the CDR3 DNA is TGTGCCAGCAATGAATTAGACAGTCTAAATTCACCG.

This clone was observed many times. From the germline J gene comes the end of the CDR3, since the read stops 3 residues before it. This chain connects TRBV10-1 to TRBJ2-2, with 8 bases identical to TRBD1. Losses at the gene ends were 3 bases for V and 2 bases for J; bases not matched to a gene: 2. The germline CDR1 and CDR2 sequences are WNHNN and SYGVQD (reference sequence). The CDR3 sequence is 15 residues long. CDR3 in amino acids: CASSDGQGNTGELFF. The covered CDR3 bases are TGCGCCAGCAGTGACGGACAGGGTAACACCGGGGAG.

At least ten counts were recorded for this clone. The read ends 3 residues before the CDR3 terminus; that terminus is restored from the germline J gene. V and J are TRBV6-2 or TRBV6-3 and TRBJ1-5; 11 nucleotides agree with TRBD1. Trimming at V came to 7 bases and at J to 6 bases, leaving 8 bases not matched to a gene. There are 15 residues in the CDR3. Germline V CDR1 and CDR2: MNHEY, SVGEGT. The CDR3 DNA, read in part, is TGTGCCAGCACGTACCGGGACAGGGGGACTCAGCCC. It encodes CASTYRDRGTQP. The entire CDR3 protein reads CASTYRDRGTQPQHF.

In this sample, this clone turned up many times. The read terminates 3 residues ahead of where the CDR3 ends, so the germline J gene completes it. The gene calls are TRBV7-3 and TRBJ2-1; D may be TRBD2 (5 bases). The CDR3 runs to 14 residues. CDR1 SGHTA and CDR2 FQGTGA come from the germline V gene. The V and J ends lost 0 bases and 4 bases respectively, with 7 bases between them. CDR3 DNA, as far as it was read: TGTGCCAGCAGCTTAACCGGCGGGTACAATGAG. Amino acid sequence: CASSLTGGYNE. The CDR3 in full is CASSLTGGYNEQFF.

This clone was recorded a few times. This chain's CDR3 is CASSLDPSGAYDYTF. The sequenced part of the CDR3 DNA is TGTGCCAGCAGCTTGGACCCTAGCGGGGCCTACGAC. The chain carries TRBV7-9 and TRBJ1-2, with a possible D match to TRBD1 (5 bases). The CDR3 extends 3 residues past the end of the read, so its final part is completed from the germline J gene. The CDR3 length is 15 residues. Germline loops: CDR1 SEHNR, CDR2 FQNEAQ (reference sequence).

This clone was detected ten times or more. The read ends 3 residues before the CDR3 terminus; that terminus is restored from the germline J gene. The chain recombines TRBV19 with TRBJ2-4, with D unresolved. In germline, CDR1 is LNHDA, CDR2 SQIVND (reference sequence). The CDR3 is 11 residues long. The V gene lost 7 bases and the J gene lost 8 bases, with 9 bases spanning the gap. The CDR3 is CASTYRDIQYF. The CDR3 bases that were read are TGTGCCAGTACCTATCGAGACATT. Complete variable domain (other parts from reference TRBV19 and TRBJ2-4): DGGITQSPKYLFRKEGQNVTLSCEQNLNHDAMYWYRQDPGQGLRLIYYSQIVNDFQKGDIAEGYSVSREKKESFPLTVTSAQKNPTAFYLCASTYRDIQYFGAGTRLSVL.

This clone was seen repeatedly, ten times or more. The CDR3: CASSGRAGGHEQYF. CDR3 bases read: TGTGCCAGCAGTGGTCGAGCGGGAGGTCACGAG. The genes are TRBV2 and TRBJ2-7; TRBD2 matches 9 bases. With the read ending 3 residues before the CDR3 end, the germline J gene is used to fill in that end. The V segment lost 4 bases and the J segment 5 bases; nucleotides outside the gene matches: 6. The CDR3 is 14 amino acids. Germline CDR1 SNHLY, CDR2 FYNNEI.

In this sample, this clone turned up a few times. The read halts 3 residues ahead of the CDR3 end, with the missing end drawn from the germline J gene. The chain is built from TRBV11-3 and TRBJ2-1; 9 bases match TRBD1. This CDR3 has 15 residues. CDR1 and CDR2 from the germline V gene are SGHNT and YENEEA. The V and J ends lost 5 bases and 4 bases, in that order; junction bases with no gene match: 6. CDR3 bases read: TGTGCCAGCAGCCCAGGGACAGGGCGGTACAATGAG. Its translation: CASSPGTGRYNE. The entire CDR3 is CASSPGTGRYNEQFF.

The sample holds many counts of this clone. The read is 3 residues too short to cover the CDR3 end, so that end is filled in from the germline J gene. The rearrangement joins TRBV12-5 to TRBJ1-1; TRBD1 might be the D (6 bases). The germline gives CDR1 LGHNT, CDR2 FRNRAP. The V end was cut by 2 bases, the J end by 0 bases, with 10 bases between. This CDR3 region has 15 residues. This CDR3 reads CASGLHRALNTEAFF. The part of the CDR3 DNA that was read is TGTGCTAGTGGTTTGCACAGGGCCTTGAACACTGAA.

This clone has ten or more counts. Sequencing ends 3 residues short of the CDR3 end; the germline J gene provides the rest. The chain recombines TRBV20-1 with TRBJ1-2; D perhaps matches TRBD1 (5 bases). CDR1 is DFQATT, CDR2 SNEGSKA, per germline (reference sequence). The length of the CDR3 is 14 residues. Deletions cut 0 bases from V and 4 bases from J, with 12 bases between. The CDR3 is CSARDPAGIYGYTF. The CDR3 DNA, read in part, is TGCAGTGCTAGAGATCCGGCAGGGATCTATGGC.

This clone was counted only a few times. The read gets to within 3 residues of the CDR3 end, and the germline J gene fills in the rest. V usage is TRBV5-6 and J usage is TRBJ2-7; a possible D gene is TRBD1 (5 bases). V gave up 3 bases and J gave up 3 bases, with 16 bases separating them. The CDR3 length is 15 residues. The germline CDR1 and CDR2 sequences are SGHDT and YYEEEE. CDR3 loop: CASSSPGLGDYEQYF. CDR3 bases read: TGTGCCAGCAGCTCCCCCGGGCTAGGGGACTACGAG.

This clone was observed many times. The sequence runs out 3 residues before the end of the CDR3; the remainder is reconstructed from the germline J gene. This chain uses TRBV29-1 with TRBJ1-2, with D hard to call. Germline V gene data show CDR1 as SQVTM and CDR2 as ANQGSEA. Trimming shortened V by 0 bases and J by 7 bases, and 6 bases separated the two germline ends. CDR3 length: 11 residues. The CDR3 loop is CSVEDTSGYTF. The sequenced part of the CDR3 DNA is TGCAGCGTTGAAGACACATCTGGC.

There are many counts of this clone. The sequence runs out 3 residues before the end of the CDR3; the remainder is reconstructed from the germline J gene. The chain recombines TRBV18 with TRBJ2-2, with TRBD2 as a possible D gene (6 bases). V lost 1 base to trimming and J lost 6 bases, with 12 bases between them. CDR1 is KGHSH, CDR2 LQKENI, per germline. CDR3 length: 15 residues. CDR3 amino acids: CASSPRGGTAGELFF. CDR3 bases read: TGTGCCAGCTCACCACGAGGAGGGACTGCCGGGGAG.

This clone was counted ten times or more. The read is 3 residues too short to cover the CDR3 end, so that end is filled in from the germline J gene. The chain joins TRBV5-1 to TRBJ1-5; D remains ambiguous. The germline V gene encodes CDR1 SGHRS and CDR2 YFSETQ. This CDR3 comprises 15 residues. The V and J ends lost 0 bases and 6 bases respectively, with 13 bases between them. The CDR3 is CASSLASGSGQPQHF. The part of the CDR3 DNA that was read is TGCGCCAGCAGCTTGGCCAGTGGGTCAGGTCAGCCC.

This clone was counted only a few times. The CDR3 is cut off 3 residues early in the read; its end comes from the germline J gene. V gene TRBV7-3 combines with J gene TRBJ1-2; D may be TRBD1 (5 bases). Germline V lookup: CDR1 SGHTA, CDR2 FQGTGA. This CDR3 is built from 13 residues. The part of the CDR3 DNA that was read is TGTGCCAGCAGCCCAGGGCCTGGTGGTGAC. Translating it yields CASSPGPGGD. In full, the CDR3 is CASSPGPGGDYTF.

This clone has ten or more counts. Read data end 3 residues before the CDR3 end; the end is taken from the germline J gene. V gene TRBV28 combines with J gene TRBJ2-2; tentatively, D is TRBD1 (7 bases). There are 20 residues in the CDR3. V gave up 4 bases and J gave up 1 base, with 25 bases separating them. CDR1 is MDHEN, CDR2 SYDVKM, per germline. Incomplete CDR3 DNA: TGTGCCAGCAGTTCCTCCGCGGGACAGTACGAACGAGGGAACACCGGGGAG. This codes for CASSSSAGQYERGNTGE. The whole CDR3 region reads CASSSSAGQYERGNTGELFF.

Comments on this clone: Sequencing ends 3 residues short of the CDR3 end; the germline J gene provides the rest. V and J are TRBV30 and TRBJ1-2, with D tentatively TRBD1 (5 bases). The V gene's germline CDR1 is GTSNPN and CDR2 SVGIG (reference sequence). This CDR3 is 15 amino acids long. CDR3 DNA (partial): TGTGCCTGGAGTGACGGGTCAGAGGGGAGAAATGAC. It specifies CAWSDGSEGRND. The whole CDR3 protein reads CAWSDGSEGRNDYTF.

This clone came up many times. The read stops 3 residues short of the end of the CDR3; the missing end is completed from the germline J gene. The chain links TRBV6-1 to TRBJ2-7; 8 bases are a match to TRBD1. The CDR3 totals 16 residues. V trimming: 4 bases; J trimming: 0 bases; junction bases outside the gene matches: 8. Germline assignment: CDR1 MNHNS and CDR2 SASEGT. The CDR3 loop is CASSATRTGLSYEQYF. The sequenced part of the CDR3 DNA is TGTGCCAGCAGTGCCACCAGGACAGGGCTCTCCTACGAG.

This clone was counted ten times or more. The observed sequence ends 3 residues before the CDR3 terminus, with the missing tail filled in from the germline J gene. The chain has TRBV13 and TRBJ2-5; 7 positions match TRBD2. Germline V lookup: CDR1 PRHDT, CDR2 FYEKMQ (reference sequence). Trimming cost V 3 bases and J 1 base; bases outside gene matches: 8. This CDR3 has 16 amino acids. The CDR3 sequence is CASSFRLASSQETQYF. The CDR3 bases that were read are TGTGCCAGCAGCTTTCGACTAGCATCATCCCAAGAGACC.

This clone was detected ten times or more. The read terminates 3 residues ahead of where the CDR3 ends, so the germline J gene completes it. The chain links TRBV6-4 to TRBJ1-1; TRBD1 might be the D (5 bases). Trimming shortened V by 6 bases and J by 5 bases, and 16 bases separated the two germline ends. This CDR3 has 14 residues. Germline V gives CDR1 MRHNA, CDR2 SNTAGT. This CDR3 is CASSPVGGMTEAFF. The covered CDR3 bases are TGTGCCAGCAGCCCAGTGGGGGGAATGACTGAA.

This clone has only a few counts. Read sequence stops 3 residues before the CDR3 end, and the germline J gene provides the missing end. The chain couples TRBV5-1 to TRBJ1-1, with D perhaps TRBD1 (6 bases). CDR1 and CDR2 from the germline V gene are SGHRS and YFSETQ. This CDR3 is 15 amino acids long. Deletions cut 0 bases from V and 4 bases from J, with 13 bases between. CDR3 sequence reads: CASSLGTVSGTEAFF. The part of the CDR3 DNA that was read is TGCGCCAGCAGCTTGGGGACAGTTTCGGGCACTGAA.